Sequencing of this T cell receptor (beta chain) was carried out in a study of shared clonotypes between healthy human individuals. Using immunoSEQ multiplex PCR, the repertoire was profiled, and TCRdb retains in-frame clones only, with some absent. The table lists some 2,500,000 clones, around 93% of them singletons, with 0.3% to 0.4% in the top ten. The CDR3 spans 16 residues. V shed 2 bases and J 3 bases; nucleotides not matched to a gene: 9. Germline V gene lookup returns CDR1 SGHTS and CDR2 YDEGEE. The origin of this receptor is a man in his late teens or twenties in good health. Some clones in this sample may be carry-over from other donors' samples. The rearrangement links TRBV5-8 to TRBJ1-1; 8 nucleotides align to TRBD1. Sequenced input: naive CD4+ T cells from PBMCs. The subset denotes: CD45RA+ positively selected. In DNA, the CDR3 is TGTGCCAGCAGCTTAGAGGCGTGGACAGGGCACACTGAAGCTTTCTTT. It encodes CASSLEAWTGHTEAFF.